This entry describes one T cell receptor (beta chain). Stated treatment: 19 received Ad26.COV2.S at low or high dose, single or two shots; about 5 received placebo; per-sample allocation not given. Specimen acquisition occurred on day 63 following the initial vaccine or placebo injection. The data derive from a study of Ad26.COV2.S vaccination and SARS-CoV-2 variants. Here immunoSEQ multiplex PCR was the method, and the copy in TCRdb shows in-frame clones only, minus some. Of some 640,000 clones in the sample, around 89% were seen once. This CDR3 has 10 amino acids. Trimming took 8 bases from V and 7 from J, leaving 8 bases between them.

The receptor's source is a person between 18 and 65 years old who received the Ad26.COV2.S COVID-19 vaccine or a placebo. The rearrangement uses TRBV23-1 and TRBJ1-1; D call uncertain. TRBV23-1 carries the ORF label, with uncertain function. The sample was peripheral blood, taken in a trial of Ad26.COV2.S vaccine versus placebo. The CDR3 here is CASGRNEAFF. Written as DNA, the CDR3 is TGCGCCAGCGGACGGAATGAAGCTTTCTTT.